The 30 T cell receptor beta chains reported below all come from one sample, sequenced in a study of T cells in Graves' hyperthyroidism and ophthalmopathy. Amplification of TCR beta CDR3 regions was performed using RNA transcripts as template. HTBI primers drove first-round RT-PCR of the TCR CDR3. TCRdb redid the calling of the multiplex PCR reads with MiXCR, one entry per CDR3 protein. The table shows around 700,000 distinct CDR3 sequences, with about 17% occurring only once. The sample was blood. These receptors were taken from a woman aged 45-65 years with Graves' hyperthyroidism that later progressed to Graves' ophthalmopathy.

This clonotype was seen repeatedly, ten times or more. The chain uses TRBV4-1 and TRBJ2-1; D call uncertain. V was pared by 2 bases and J by 1 base, with 12 bases between. Germline V gene sequence: CDR1 MGHRA, CDR2 YSYEKL. The CDR3 covers 16 residues. The CDR3 sequence: CASSQRIGRSYNEQFF. CDR3 sequence (DNA): TGCGCCAGCAGCCAACGGATCGGACGTTCCTACAATGAGCAGTTCTTC.

The chain is built from TRBV5-5 and TRBJ1-4; tentative D call: TRBD1 (5 bases). The V gene lost 5 bases and the J gene lost 5 bases, with 16 bases spanning the gap. The CDR3 is 15 amino acids. CDR1 and CDR2 (germline): SGHKS, YYEKEE (reference sequence). Here the CDR3 reads CASSSIPKGNEKLFF. CDR3 sequence (DNA): TGTGCCAGCAGTTCGATCCCTAAGGGGAATGAAAAACTGTTTTTT. The full variable domain, rest sourced from reference TRBV5-5 and TRBJ1-4, is DAGVTQSPTHLIKTRGQQVTLRCSPISGHKSVSWYQQVLGQGPQFIFQYYEKEERGRGNFPDRFSARQFPNYSSELNVNALLLGDSALYLCASSSIPKGNEKLFFGSGTQLSVL.

This clonotype was observed a few times. The CDR3 loop is CASSYEAGRTNEQFF. CDR3 DNA sequence: TGTGCCAGCAGTTACGAGGCAGGAAGGACGAATGAGCAGTTCTTC. The chain carries TRBV6-5 and TRBJ2-1; D call uncertain. Germline V lookup: CDR1 MNHEY, CDR2 SVGAGI. Trimming stripped 2 bases from V and 7 bases from J, with 15 bases between. The CDR3 runs 15 residues.

This clonotype was counted ten times or more. The chain combines TRBV11-3 with TRBJ2-1, with a tentative D call TRBD2 (5 bases). Trimming removed 0 bases from V and 8 bases from J, with 11 bases in between. In germline, CDR1 is SGHNT, CDR2 YENEEA. The CDR3 is 14 amino acids. The CDR3 bases are TGTGCCAGCAGCTTAGAGGCCAAGGAGGATGAGCAGTTCTTC. Its translation is CASSLEAKEDEQFF.

In this sample, this clonotype turned up a few times. The J gene is TRBJ2-2, the V gene TRBV5-1; D perhaps matches TRBD2 (5 bases). There are 16 residues in the CDR3. Germline-derived CDR1 and CDR2 are SGHRS and YFSETQ. V lost 5 bases and J 0 bases, leaving 14 bases between the germline ends. The CDR3 loop reads CASSLAGSTNTGELFF. The CDR3 DNA is TGCGCCAGCAGTCTGGCGGGCAGTACGAACACCGGGGAGCTGTTTTTT.

This clonotype was seen at least ten times. The V and J genes are TRBV5-1 and TRBJ2-3; D gene unclear. The V end was cut by 4 bases, the J end by 0 bases, with 18 bases between. This CDR3 is built from 17 residues. Germline assignment: CDR1 SGHRS and CDR2 YFSETQ. Here the CDR3 DNA reads TGCGCCAGCAGCGCTCGGACCCTATGGGGTAGCACAGATACGCAGTATTTT. Translating gives CASSARTLWGSTDTQYF.

The chain combines TRBV6-5 with TRBJ2-5; D gene uncertain. Germline lookup yields CDR1 MNHEY and CDR2 SVGAGI. Between the trimmed V and J ends, which lost 2 bases and 9 bases, there was a span of 10 bases. The CDR3 sequence is 12 residues long. The CDR3 DNA follows: TGTGCCAGCAGTTACCTCCCGATTGCCCAGTACTTC. Its protein product is CASSYLPIAQYF.

This clonotype appeared many times. The rearrangement links TRBV20-1 to TRBJ2-7; no reliable D call. The CDR3 spans 12 residues. The V gene lost 5 bases and the J gene lost 0 bases, with 8 bases spanning the gap. CDR1 is DFQATT and CDR2 is SNEGSKA in the germline V gene (reference sequence). Written as DNA, the CDR3 is TGCAGTGCTCAGCAGGCCTCCTACGAGCAGTACTTC. Its protein is CSAQQASYEQYF.

This clonotype was detected only a few times. The V and J genes are TRBV7-6 and TRBJ1-2; no clear D. Trimming took 3 bases from V and 3 from J, leaving 8 bases between them. This CDR3 spans 13 amino acids. Germline V gene lookup returns CDR1 SGHVS and CDR2 FNYEAQ. CDR3 region: CASSFATDYGYTF. DNA of the CDR3: TGTGCCAGCAGCTTCGCGACGGACTATGGCTACACCTTC. The variable domain in full, completed from reference TRBV7-6 and TRBJ1-2, reads GAGVSQSPRYKVTKRGQDVALRCDPISGHVSLYWYRQALGQGPEFLTYFNYEAQQDKSGLPNDRFSAERPEGSISTLTIQRTEQRDSAMYRCASSFATDYGYTFGSGTRLTVV.

This clonotype was found many times. The rearrangement uses TRBV5-5 and TRBJ1-5, with unresolved D. CDR3 length: 15 residues. From germline, CDR1 is SGHKS and CDR2 YYEKEE (reference sequence). The V end lost 3 bases, the J end lost 2 bases, and 12 bases lay between the germline ends. The CDR3 here is CASSSTPWGNQPQHF. CDR3 DNA sequence: TGTGCCAGCAGCTCAACACCGTGGGGCAATCAGCCCCAGCATTTT.

This clonotype was found many times. The DNA of the CDR3 is TGTGCCAGCAGTTTAAGTGGTGCCACTGGACAGGGGTTGGATGGCTACACCTTC. Translating gives CASSLSGATGQGLDGYTF. V and J are TRBV11-1 and TRBJ1-2, with 9 bases aligning to TRBD1. Germline trimming cut 6 bases from V and 6 bases from J; bases unmatched to any gene: 20. The CDR3 consists of 18 residues. Germline values: CDR1 SGHAT, CDR2 FQDESV (reference sequence).

This clonotype was observed at least ten times. The chain links TRBV2 to TRBJ2-1; TRBD2 matches at 15 bases. The length of the CDR3 is 19 residues. Germline lookup yields CDR1 SNHLY and CDR2 FYNNEI. Trimming at V came to 6 bases and at J to 3 bases, leaving 12 bases not matched to a gene. DNA for the CDR3: TGTGCCAGCAGCGATTCCGGGACTAGCGGGGGGCCCAACTACAATGAGCAGTTCTTC. It translates to CASSDSGTSGGPNYNEQFF.

Note on this clonotype: The germline gene is not matched at one end of the junction; a read error may be the cause. CDR3 nucleotides: TGTGCCGGCAGCTTATCGGTTGCTAGCGGGGTTACGCAGTATTTT. Protein: CAGSLSVASGVTQYF. The chain is built from TRBV11-2 and TRBJ2-3; 9 nucleotides match TRBD2. Germline lookup yields CDR1 SGHAT and CDR2 FQNNGV. CDR3 length: 15 residues.

This clonotype was seen repeatedly, ten times or more. The V and J genes are TRBV7-2 and TRBJ1-1; possibly TRBD1 for D (6 bases). There are 16 residues in the CDR3. Germline V gene sequence: CDR1 SGHTA, CDR2 FQGNSA. V dropped 3 bases and J dropped 2 bases, with 16 bases sitting between them. This chain's CDR3 is CASSLSSGTPNTEAFF. Written as DNA, the CDR3 is TGTGCCAGCAGCTTGAGTTCCGGGACACCCAACACTGAAGCTTTCTTT.

This clonotype was found a few times. The chain has TRBV7-9 and TRBJ2-2; D not resolved. The V and J ends lost 2 bases and 2 bases respectively, with 9 bases between them. The CDR3 length is 15 residues. Germline V CDR1 and CDR2: SEHNR, FQNEAQ (reference sequence). The CDR3 bases are TGTGCCAGCAGCTTATTAGGCATAAACACCGGGGAGCTGTTTTTT. Its translation: CASSLLGINTGELFF. Full variable domain (rest looked up from reference TRBV7-9 and TRBJ2-2): DTGVSQNPRHKITKRGQNVTFRCDPISEHNRLYWYRQTLGQGPEFLTYFQNEAQLEKSRLLSDRFSAERPKGSFSTLEIQRTEQGDSAMYLCASSLLGINTGELFFGEGSRLTVL.

This clonotype showed up just a few times. The chain couples TRBV2 to TRBJ1-3; 11 bases map to TRBD1. V was pared by 8 bases and J by 4 bases, with 4 bases of the junction left unmatched. The V gene's germline CDR1 is SNHLY and CDR2 FYNNEI. The CDR3 consists of 14 residues. CDR3 amino acids: CASLDRGPGNTIYF. The CDR3 DNA sequence: TGTGCCAGCCTGGACAGGGGGCCCGGAAACACCATATATTTT. Variable domain in full (rest from reference TRBV2 and TRBJ1-3): EPEVTQTPSHQVTQMGQEVILRCVPISNHLYFYWYRQILGQKVEFLVSFYNNEISEKSEIFDDQFSVERPDGSNFTLKIRSTKLEDSAMYFCASLDRGPGNTIYFGEGSWLTVV.

Comments on this clonotype: A junction end diverges from the germline sequence, so it may reflect a read error. This chain uses TRBV3-1 with TRBJ1-6; 11 nucleotides align to TRBD1. The CDR3 runs 14 residues. Per germline, CDR1 LGHDT and CDR2 YNNKEL (reference sequence). The CDR3 loop is CASSLGTGGSPPHF. CDR3 DNA: TGTGCCAGCAGCCTCGGGACAGGGGGTTCACCCCCCCACTTT.

This clonotype was counted between two and nine times. The V and J genes are TRBV7-2 and TRBJ1-4, with TRBD1 as a possible D gene (5 bases). CDR1 and CDR2 from the germline V gene are SGHTA and FQGNSA. Trimming cost V 5 bases and J 5 bases, with 15 bases left between them. The CDR3 is 15 amino acids. In DNA form, the CDR3 reads TGTGCCAGCAGCCCGGCGGTGGGGGGGAATGAAAAACTGTTTTTT. It codes for CASSPAVGGNEKLFF.

This clonotype was recorded many times. This sequence joins TRBV11-2 and TRBJ1-1; 8 bases map to TRBD1. Losses at the gene ends were 7 bases for V and 8 bases for J; bases not matched to a gene: 9. The V gene's germline CDR1 is SGHAT and CDR2 FQNNGV. CDR3 length: 13 amino acids. The CDR3 region has the DNA TGTGCCAGCACCGGACAGGGAATGGAGGAAGCTTTCTTT. This sequence encodes CASTGQGMEEAFF.

The chain uses TRBV6-1 and TRBJ2-1; TRBD2 might be the D (5 bases). Germline values: CDR1 MNHNS, CDR2 SASEGT. CDR3 size: 14 residues. V gave up 7 bases and J gave up 3 bases, with 13 bases separating them. The CDR3 nucleotides are TGTGCCAGCACGTATGGCGGGCTCTACAATGAGCAGTTCTTC. Translated: CASTYGGLYNEQFF.

In this sample, this clonotype turned up a few times. The chain carries TRBV14 and TRBJ1-2; the match to TRBD1 covers 10 bases. Germline V gives CDR1 SGHDN, CDR2 FVKESK. The CDR3 loop spans 14 amino acids. Unmatched junction bases numbered 10, after V lost 11 bases and J lost 4 bases. DNA of the CDR3: TGTGCCCTACAGGACAGGGGGGAAGTCTATGGCTACACCTTC. This gives the protein CALQDRGEVYGYTF.

In DNA, the CDR3 is TGTGCCAGCAGTGTTGTCAGGGGAGAGACCCAGTACTTC. The encoded protein is CASSVVRGETQYF. The chain is built from TRBV2 and TRBJ2-5; weak D call: TRBD1 (6 bases). The CDR3 is 13 amino acids. V dropped 4 bases and J dropped 4 bases, with 10 bases sitting between them. Per germline, CDR1 SNHLY and CDR2 FYNNEI.

This clonotype was seen only a few times. The chain has TRBV5-1 and TRBJ2-1; tentative D call: TRBD2 (6 bases). V was shortened by 2 bases and J by 0 bases, with 18 bases between the two germline ends. This CDR3 has 18 residues. Germline V gene lookup returns CDR1 SGHRS and CDR2 YFSETQ. The CDR3 sequence is CASSFPRSSGGSYNEQFF. CDR3 DNA sequence: TGCGCCAGCAGCTTCCCCCGGAGTAGCGGAGGCTCCTACAATGAGCAGTTCTTC.

This clonotype was observed once. The chain has TRBV12-5 and TRBJ1-1; 8 nucleotides agree with TRBD1. From germline, CDR1 is LGHNT and CDR2 FRNRAP. Losses at the gene ends were 7 bases for V and 1 base for J; bases not matched to a gene: 8. This CDR3 contains 15 residues. The CDR3 coding sequence is TGTGCTAGTGATCACCCCGGGACAGGGAACACTGAAGCTTTCTTT. Residues: CASDHPGTGNTEAFF.

The genes are TRBV18 and TRBJ2-2, with 9 bases fitting TRBD1. CDR1 is KGHSH and CDR2 is LQKENI in the germline V gene. This CDR3 region has 16 residues. The V and J ends lost 3 bases and 2 bases, in that order; junction bases with no gene match: 4. The CDR3 is CASSPGTGINTGELFF. CDR3 nucleotide sequence: TGTGCCAGCTCACCCGGGACAGGGATAAACACCGGGGAGCTGTTTTTT.

This chain links TRBV28 with TRBJ1-1, with 7 bases fitting TRBD1. Germline assignment: CDR1 MDHEN and CDR2 SYDVKM. CDR3 length: 15 amino acids. V was clipped by 6 bases and J by 0 bases; unmatched bases: 7. CDR3 residues: CASSSWGQMNTEAFF. In nucleotides, the CDR3 is TGTGCCAGCAGCTCCTGGGGACAGATGAACACTGAAGCTTTCTTT.

This sequence joins TRBV10-3 and TRBJ1-5, with D maybe TRBD1 (6 bases). The V gene lost 0 bases and the J gene lost 0 bases, with 9 bases spanning the gap. CDR3 size: 16 residues. CDR1 is ENHRY and CDR2 is SYGVKD in the germline V gene. CDR3 protein: CAISESGGDSNQPQHF. The CDR3 bases are TGTGCCATCAGTGAGTCAGGGGGTGATAGCAATCAGCCCCAGCATTTT.

In this sample, this clonotype turned up a few times. The rearrangement links TRBV5-1 to TRBJ2-3; D is uncertain. V dropped 10 bases and J dropped 1 base, with 16 bases sitting between them. There are 14 residues in the CDR3. Germline V gene lookup returns CDR1 SGHRS and CDR2 YFSETQ. The chain's CDR3 is CACGWRSGTDTQYF. The CDR3 bases are TGCGCCTGCGGTTGGCGCTCGGGCACAGATACGCAGTATTTT.

The V gene is TRBV11-1, the J gene TRBJ2-2; perhaps TRBD2 as D (6 bases). The germline V and J ends were trimmed by 5 bases and 1 base, with 17 bases remaining between them. The V gene's germline CDR1 is SGHAT and CDR2 FQDESV (reference sequence). There are 17 residues in the CDR3. CDR3 bases: TGTGCCAGCAGCAGAAGACCGGGACTGATGAACACCGGGGAGCTGTTTTTT. Translated, it gives CASSRRPGLMNTGELFF.

V usage is TRBV7-3 and J usage is TRBJ2-5, with 9 bases fitting TRBD1. CDR1 is SGHTA, CDR2 FQGTGA, per germline. V lost 4 bases, J lost 5 bases, and 11 bases stayed unmatched. This CDR3 is 16 amino acids long. CDR3 DNA sequence: TGTGCCAGCAGCTCTACCGGGACAGGGTTAGTTGAGACCCAGTACTTC. It yields the protein CASSSTGTGLVETQYF.